This T cell receptor beta chain originates from a study of blood T cell repertoires in COVID-19. The data were produced by immunoSEQ multiplex PCR, yet TCRdb's version contains in-frame clones alone and is incomplete. The repertoire consists of around 250,000 clones, with approximately 90% occurring once and the leading ten covering 3%. Germline assignment: CDR1 SGDLS and CDR2 YYNGEE. The germline V and J ends were trimmed by 3 bases and 5 bases, with 9 bases remaining between them. The CDR3 length is 13 residues. This sequence originates from a woman between 25 and 40 years old with active or convalescent COVID-19. The sequenced sample was peripheral blood. The chain uses TRBV9 and TRBJ1-5, with a possible D match to TRBD1 (6 bases). CDR3 amino acids: CASSGGGHQPQHF. In DNA form, the CDR3 reads TGTGCCAGCAGCGGGGGGGGCCATCAGCCCCAGCATTTT. Full variable domain (rest looked up from reference TRBV9 and TRBJ1-5): DSGVTQTPKHLITATGQRVTLRCSPRSGDLSVYWYQQSLDQGLQFLIQYYNGEERAKGNILERFSAQQFPDLHSELNLSSLELGDSALYFCASSGGGHQPQHFGDGTRLSIL.